A single sample is the source of the 9 T cell receptor beta chains below, sequenced in a study of T-cell memory formation after mild COVID-19. TCRdb redid the calling of the 5' RACE reads with MiXCR, one entry per CDR3 protein. In the table there are around 320,000 distinct CDR3 sequences, 28% of which are singletons. Input material: PBMCs or a T cell subset sorted from them (not recorded which). Receptors were obtained from an adult woman who had mild COVID-19 (a few samples of this study predate the infection). Cell type and time point are not known.

This clonotype was counted only a few times. V and J are TRBV28 and TRBJ2-7; D not resolved. Germline V gene sequence: CDR1 MDHEN, CDR2 SYDVKM. This CDR3 is built from 14 residues. Between the trimmed V and J ends, which lost 8 bases and 6 bases, there was a span of 20 bases. CDR3 amino acids: CASLSRLLLSEQYF. CDR3 DNA: TGTGCCAGCCTAAGCCGGCTACTTTTAAGCGAGCAGTACTTC.

This clonotype was detected only once. V gene TRBV6-5 combines with J gene TRBJ2-1; 10 bases are shared with TRBD2. The germline V gene encodes CDR1 MNHEY and CDR2 SVGAGI. The junction had 12 bases not matched to a gene; V was cut back by 5 bases and J by 8 bases. This CDR3 has 16 residues. CDR3 nucleotide sequence: TGTGCCAGCAGTCAACACAGCGGGGGGGCCGGGCATGAGCAGTTCTTC. Translation gives CASSQHSGGAGHEQFF.

This clonotype turned up a few times. The chain joins TRBV7-2 to TRBJ2-3; D may be TRBD2 (5 bases). This CDR3 comprises 18 residues. Germline V gene data show CDR1 as SGHTA and CDR2 as FQGNSA. Trimming took off 4 bases at V and 9 bases at J, with 29 bases between the two ends. CDR3 residues: CASSSPLAWLGIIGTQYF. The CDR3 nucleotides are TGTGCCAGCAGCTCCCCGCTAGCTTGGCTGGGGATTATAGGGACGCAGTATTTT.

The CDR3: CASSPSEPTHGYTF. The DNA for the CDR3 is TGCGCCAGCAGCCCCTCAGAACCCACCCATGGCTACACCTTC. This rearrangement joins TRBV5-1 to TRBJ1-2, with unresolved D. This CDR3 has 14 amino acids. The ends were cut back, 4 bases at V and 6 bases at J, with 16 bases in the middle. CDR1 and CDR2 (germline): SGHRS, YFSETQ.

This clonotype was found many times. The V and J genes are TRBV20-1 and TRBJ2-7; 15 bases align to TRBD2. CDR1 is DFQATT, CDR2 SNEGSKA, per germline (reference sequence). With V trimmed by 4 bases and J by 2 bases, 6 bases remained unmatched. The CDR3 length is 16 residues. The CDR3 DNA follows: TGCAGTGCTATGGGACTAGCGGGGGGTGTGCCCTACGAGCAGTACTTC. Protein product: CSAMGLAGGVPYEQYF.

The chain couples TRBV3-1 to TRBJ2-7; 8 nucleotides agree with TRBD1. The CDR3 runs to 15 residues. After removal of 4 bases from V and 4 bases from J, the junction contained 9 bases not matched to a gene. Germline assignment: CDR1 LGHDT and CDR2 YNNKEL (reference sequence). The chain's CDR3 is CASSPPGTGVYEQYF. As DNA, the CDR3 is TGTGCCAGCAGCCCACCCGGGACAGGAGTATACGAGCAGTACTTC.

This clonotype was detected only a few times. The chain is built from TRBV27 and TRBJ2-3; the D call may be TRBD1 or TRBD2 (5 bases each). Trimming took 8 bases from V and 3 from J, leaving 21 bases between them. The length of the CDR3 is 16 residues. Germline-derived CDR1 and CDR2 are MNHEY and SMNVEV (reference sequence). CDR3 sequence (DNA): TGTGCCAGCCAGAAGGGGTGGGGGACCCAAACAGATACGCAGTATTTT. It specifies CASQKGWGTQTDTQYF.

This clonotype was seen only once. In DNA form, the CDR3 reads TGTGCCAGCACTAACCGACAGGGCAGCTCCTACGAGCAGTACTTC. Residues: CASTNRQGSSYEQYF. The chain joins TRBV6-5 to TRBJ2-7; 7 bases map to TRBD1. The V and J ends lost 7 bases and 0 bases, in that order; junction bases with no gene match: 9. Per the germline V gene, CDR1 is MNHEY and CDR2 is SVGAGI. The CDR3 totals 15 residues.

The chain uses TRBV12-3 or TRBV12-4 and TRBJ2-3; D is perhaps TRBD1 (5 bases). The V end lost 1 base, the J end lost 4 bases, and 15 bases lay between the germline ends. This CDR3 spans 16 amino acids. CDR3 loop: CASSLVQGLVADTQYF. DNA of the CDR3: TGTGCCAGCAGTTTAGTTCAGGGCCTCGTGGCAGATACGCAGTATTTT.